These 22 T cell receptor beta chains were all obtained from the same sample, sequenced in a study of blood T cell repertoires in COVID-19. The method was immunoSEQ multiplex PCR; TCRdb's version includes in-frame clones alone and lacks a portion of them. The repertoire holds more than 45,000 clones, with more than 70% as singletons. Sample: peripheral blood. These receptors were collected from a human donor in a cohort sampled during active COVID-19.

This rearrangement joins TRBV24-1 to TRBJ2-3, with 11 bases fitting TRBD1. This CDR3 spans 18 amino acids. V was clipped by 5 bases and J by 6 bases; unmatched bases: 15. CDR1 and CDR2 (germline): KGHDR, SFDVKD. The CDR3 sequence: CATSASAGWTGGRDTQYF. The CDR3 DNA follows: TGTGCCACCAGTGCCTCCGCGGGTTGGACAGGGGGCAGGGATACGCAGTATTTT.

The chain has TRBV5-1 and TRBJ2-7; 8 bases align to TRBD1. CDR3 length: 15 residues. V dropped 0 bases and J dropped 0; count of bases not matched to a gene: 2. In germline, CDR1 is SGHRS, CDR2 YFSETQ. The CDR3 protein is CASSLVDRVSYEQYF. The CDR3 DNA reads TGCGCCAGCAGCTTGGTGGACAGGGTCTCCTACGAGCAGTACTTC.

This clone was seen once. J is TRBJ2-2 and V is TRBV7-3, with unresolved D. Trimming shortened V by 6 bases and J by 5 bases, and 7 bases separated the two germline ends. CDR1 is SGHTA, CDR2 FQGTGA, per germline. CDR3 length: 12 residues. CDR3 sequence: CASSFLTGELFF. CDR3 sequence (DNA): TGTGCCAGCAGTTTTCTTACCGGGGAGCTGTTTTTT.

This chain links TRBV7-3 with TRBJ1-6; 7 nucleotides agree with TRBD1. V was clipped by 5 bases and J by 7 bases; unmatched bases: 8. Germline CDR1 and CDR2: SGHTA and FQGTGA. The CDR3 runs 15 residues. This CDR3 is CASSATGEWNSPLHF. For the CDR3, the DNA is TGTGCCAGCAGCGCTACAGGGGAGTGGAATTCACCCCTCCACTTT.

The chain joins TRBV5-1 to TRBJ1-5; tentative D call: TRBD1 (6 bases). Germline V gene sequence: CDR1 SGHRS, CDR2 YFSETQ. The CDR3 totals 15 residues. Trimming removed 0 bases from V and 4 bases from J, with 11 bases in between. CDR3 in amino acids: CASSLAGTRNQPQHF. CDR3 in DNA: TGCGCCAGCAGCTTGGCCGGGACAAGAAATCAGCCCCAGCATTTT.

Only a few counts were recorded for this clone. CDR3 sequence (DNA): TGTGCCTGGAGTGTGGAGGCGTACTATGGCTACACCTTC. Protein: CAWSVEAYYGYTF. The gene calls are TRBV30 and TRBJ1-2; no clear D gene. CDR1 GTSNPN and CDR2 SVGIG come from the germline V gene (reference sequence). The CDR3 is 13 residues long. V lost 0 bases and J 3 bases, leaving 8 bases between the germline ends.

The chain employs TRBV5-1 and TRBJ2-1; D may be TRBD2 (5 bases). V dropped 5 bases and J dropped 6 bases, with 27 bases sitting between them. Germline loops: CDR1 SGHRS, CDR2 YFSETQ. The CDR3 is made up of 18 amino acids. The CDR3 nucleotides are TGCGCCAGCAGTAGGTACCCGAGGGATGGGTCCGGTAGCAATGAGCAGTTCTTC. This gives the protein CASSRYPRDGSGSNEQFF.

The rearrangement joins TRBV2 to TRBJ1-3; D call uncertain. Germline assignment: CDR1 SNHLY and CDR2 FYNNEI. The V and J ends lost 7 bases and 2 bases respectively, with 9 bases between them. The CDR3 is made up of 13 amino acids. CDR3 DNA: TGTGCCAGCACCGAGCTCGCTGGAAACACCATATATTTT. Translating gives CASTELAGNTIYF.

The chain carries TRBV27 and TRBJ1-3; 7 bases align to TRBD1. Germline V gives CDR1 MNHEY, CDR2 SMNVEV (reference sequence). This CDR3 is 14 amino acids long. V was pared by 6 bases and J by 4 bases, with 6 bases of the junction left unmatched. For the CDR3, the DNA is TGTGCCAGCAGGGAGACAGGGATGGGAAACACCATATATTTT. Translated: CASRETGMGNTIYF.

This clone showed up just once. The CDR3: CASGLGSKQGHEQFF. CDR3 nucleotides: TGTGCTAGTGGTTTGGGAAGCAAACAGGGTCATGAGCAGTTCTTC. The V gene is TRBV12-5, the J gene TRBJ2-1, with a possible D match to TRBD1 (6 bases). Looked up from germline, CDR1 is LGHNT and CDR2 is FRNRAP. The V and J ends lost 1 base and 8 bases respectively, with 15 bases between them. The CDR3 loop spans 15 amino acids.

This clone was observed a few times. This chain connects TRBV5-4 to TRBJ2-7, with 8 bases that match TRBD2. The CDR3 totals 15 residues. CDR1 SGHNT and CDR2 YYREEE come from the germline V gene (reference sequence). The ends lost 4 bases at V and 6 bases at J; junction bases unmatched: 12. The CDR3 sequence is CASSLPGTRSLEQYF. The CDR3 region has the DNA TGTGCCAGCAGCCTCCCCGGGACTAGATCTCTCGAGCAGTACTTC.

The rearrangement joins TRBV4-1 to TRBJ2-4; 14 nucleotides align to TRBD2. This CDR3 spans 19 amino acids. Per the germline V gene, CDR1 is MGHRA and CDR2 is YSYEKL. With V trimmed by 7 bases and J by 0 bases, 11 bases remained unmatched. The CDR3 reads CASTSGGLAGVRAKNIQYF. DNA of the CDR3: TGCGCCAGCACGTCAGGGGGACTAGCGGGAGTACGAGCCAAAAACATTCAGTACTTC.

This clone has only one observation. The chain carries TRBV5-4 and TRBJ1-2; tentatively, D is TRBD1 (5 bases). The germline V gene encodes CDR1 SGHNT and CDR2 YYREEE (reference sequence). V gave up 2 bases and J gave up 4 bases, with 12 bases separating them. The CDR3 spans 14 residues. Written as DNA, the CDR3 is TGTGCCAGCAGCTTATTAGGGGATGCCTATGGCTACACCTTC. Translation: CASSLLGDAYGYTF.

The chain is built from TRBV11-2 and TRBJ1-1, with 8 bases aligning to TRBD1. The CDR3 sequence is 12 residues long. CDR1 is SGHAT and CDR2 is FQNNGV in the germline V gene. The junction had 6 bases not matched to a gene; V was cut back by 5 bases and J by 10 bases. CDR3 DNA: TGTGCCAGCAGCCAAGACAGGGGTGCAGCTTTCTTT. Translating gives CASSQDRGAAFF.

The chain uses TRBV5-1 and TRBJ1-1; D gene unclear. Trimming shortened V by 0 bases and J by 2 bases, and 14 bases separated the two germline ends. CDR1 is SGHRS and CDR2 is YFSETQ in the germline V gene. CDR3 size: 16 residues. The CDR3 spells CASSLGASRINTEAFF. As DNA, the CDR3 is TGCGCCAGCAGCTTGGGGGCCTCCCGCATAAACACTGAAGCTTTCTTT. Drawing the rest from reference TRBV5-1 and TRBJ1-1, the complete variable domain is KAGVTQTPRYLIKTRGQQVTLSCSPISGHRSVSWYQQTPGQGLQFLFEYFSETQRNKGNFPGRFSGRQFSNSRSEMNVSTLELGDSALYLCASSLGASRINTEAFFGQGTRLTVV.

The V call is TRBV11-2, the J call TRBJ2-3; TRBD2 might be the D (5 bases). Trimming took off 2 bases at V and 3 bases at J, with 12 bases between the two ends. The CDR3 is 15 amino acids. Germline CDR1 reads SGHAT; CDR2 reads FQNNGV. The DNA of the CDR3 is TGTGCCAGCAGCTTACGTAGCGAAATGACAGATACGCAGTATTTT. Its translation: CASSLRSEMTDTQYF.

The chain has TRBV28 and TRBJ2-5, with D tentatively TRBD1 (6 bases). Germline loops: CDR1 MDHEN, CDR2 SYDVKM. Trimming left V 7 bases short and J 7 bases short, with 19 bases between. The CDR3 consists of 14 residues. CDR3 loop: CASNPPGHGATQYF. The CDR3, as DNA: TGTGCCAGCAATCCGCCGGGACACGGTGCGACCCAGTACTTC.

The chain joins TRBV6-4 to TRBJ2-3, with D uncertain. Per germline, CDR1 MRHNA and CDR2 SNTAGT. Trimming cost V 2 bases and J 1 base, with 10 bases left between them. CDR3 length: 15 amino acids. The CDR3 is CASSDAAAGTDTQYF. In DNA, the CDR3 is TGTGCCAGCAGTGACGCGGCCGCGGGCACAGATACGCAGTATTTT.

This sequence joins TRBV11-2 and TRBJ2-5; 7 bases line up with TRBD1. The CDR3 has 14 residues. With 6 bases clipped from V and 3 bases from J, the junction kept 7 bases outside the gene matches. CDR1 and CDR2 (germline): SGHAT, FQNNGV. This chain's CDR3 is CASRERGRKETQYF. In DNA form, the CDR3 reads TGTGCCAGCAGAGAAAGGGGGCGCAAAGAGACCCAGTACTTC.

This clone was seen only once. The chain's CDR3 is CASRWGQTNTDTQYF. In DNA, the CDR3 is TGTGCCAGCAGGTGGGGACAGACAAACACAGATACGCAGTATTTT. J is TRBJ2-3 and V is TRBV5-5; TRBD1 aligns across 7 bases. The germline gives CDR1 SGHKS, CDR2 YYEKEE (reference sequence). V trimming: 5 bases; J trimming: 2 bases; junction bases outside the gene matches: 8. The CDR3 is 15 residues long.

V and J are TRBV5-8 and TRBJ2-1; 9 bases align to TRBD1. The trim removed 4 bases at V and 7 bases at J, leaving 3 bases unmatched. The CDR3 covers 13 residues. Germline-derived CDR1 and CDR2 are SGHTS and YDEGEE. In DNA, the CDR3 is TGTGCCAGCAGCAGGGGACAGGGTAATGAGCAGTTCTTC. Translated: CASSRGQGNEQFF.

This clone was detected a few times. The CDR3 sequence is CASSPLRHFSYEQYF. Here the CDR3 DNA reads TGTGCCAGCAGTCCCCTCAGGCACTTCTCCTACGAGCAGTACTTC. The J gene is TRBJ2-7, the V gene TRBV6-5; D gene unclear. The ends were cut back, 5 bases at V and 0 bases at J, with 14 bases in the middle. The V gene's germline CDR1 is MNHEY and CDR2 SVGAGI. CDR3 length: 15 residues.